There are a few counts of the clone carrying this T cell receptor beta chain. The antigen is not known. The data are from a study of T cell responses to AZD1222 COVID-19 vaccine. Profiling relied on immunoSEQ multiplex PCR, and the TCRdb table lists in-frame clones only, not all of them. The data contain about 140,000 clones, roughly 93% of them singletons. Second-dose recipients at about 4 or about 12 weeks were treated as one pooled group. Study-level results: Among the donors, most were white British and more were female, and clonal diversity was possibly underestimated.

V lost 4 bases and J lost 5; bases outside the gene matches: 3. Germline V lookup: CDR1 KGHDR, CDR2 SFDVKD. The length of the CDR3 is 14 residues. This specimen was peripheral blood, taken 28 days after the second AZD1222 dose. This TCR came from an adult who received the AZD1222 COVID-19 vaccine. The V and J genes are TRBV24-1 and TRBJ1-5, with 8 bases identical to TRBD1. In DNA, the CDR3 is TGTGCCACCAGTGACCGGACAGGGTATCAGCCCCAGCATTTT. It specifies CATSDRTGYQPQHF.